This TCR beta chain appears in the sequencing data of a study of blood T cell repertoires in COVID-19. Study in general: Collection of acute and convalescent COVID-19 samples took place in the United States, Italy and Spain.

Per the original data handling: Cell counts per sample came from amplifying reference gene primers. The table came from immunoSEQ multiplex PCR; TCRdb's copy has only in-frame clones and leaves some out. V and J calls plus clone size are reproduced from that table; the DNA served to infer D and trimming. The sample has roughly 140,000 clones, over 70% seen once; the top ten hold 3.5% to 4%. Germline V gene sequence: CDR1 SGHNT, CDR2 YYREEE (reference sequence). The CDR3 loop spans 16 amino acids. V trimming: 4 bases; J trimming: 3 bases; junction bases outside the gene matches: 10. Sequenced input: peripheral blood. The origin of this receptor is a man aged 65 to 79 who had recovered from COVID-19. The chain carries TRBV5-4 and TRBJ2-3; TRBD2 matches 8 bases. The CDR3 DNA reads as TGTGCCAGCAGCCTCCCCCGGGGGGGAGAAACAGATACGCAGTATTTT. Residues: CASSLPRGGETDTQYF.